Sequencing of this T cell receptor (beta chain) was carried out in a study of identical twins. With 8 bases removed from V and 7 bases from J, the gap between germline ends came to 6 bases. Germline CDR1 SEHNR, CDR2 FQNEAQ (reference sequence). This CDR3 has 9 amino acids. Using its own MiXCR run on the 5' RACE reads, TCRdb lists one record per CDR3 protein. The sample records hundreds of thousands of distinct CDR3 sequences, 5.5% to 6.5% being singletons. This clonotype has at least ten counts. The clonotype comes from a man aged 18-30 years in good health. The genes are TRBV7-9 and TRBJ2-7; D perhaps matches TRBD2 (5 bases). Source material: naive T cells sorted from blood. CDR3 DNA sequence: TGTGCCAGCCCGGGGGAGCAGTACGTC. Encoded protein: CASPGEQYV.